Listed below are T cell receptor beta chains from one sample, sequenced in a study of blood T cell repertoires in COVID-19. Profiled with immunoSEQ multiplex PCR; TCRdb holds only in-frame clones, not every one. The table lists around 200,000 clones, 70% to 90% of them singletons. The sequenced sample was PBMCs or T cells enriched from blood (not recorded which). The receptor set was obtained from a woman aged 25 to 39 who had been exposed to COVID-19. CDR3s include the opening cysteine and the closing phenylalanine or tryptophan. A D gene is named only where the DNA matches it firmly. Clone size appears in some rows only: once, few, many, or a class for an expanded clone.

V gene	D gene	J gene	clone size	CDR3 DNA	CDR3 protein
TRBV3-1/TRBV3-2	NA	TRBJ1-1	NA	TGTGCCAGCAGGCAGGCAGGGAAGGGTGAAGCTTTCTTT	CASRQAGKGEAFF
TRBV7-6	TRBD1	TRBJ2-7	NA	TGTGCCAGCAGCTTAGTAGGGGTAGGACAGGGGCCCTACGAGCAGTACTTC	CASSLVGVGQGPYEQYF
TRBV6-5	NA	TRBJ1-3	NA	TGTGCCAGCACCCGACAGAAAACTGGAAACACCATATATTTT	CASTRQKTGNTIYF
TRBV10-2	NA	TRBJ1-6	NA	TGCGCCAGCAGTGAGGGGCAGGGAATTCATTCACCCCTCCACTTT	CASSEGQGIHSPLHF
TRBV2	NA	TRBJ2-7	NA	TGTGCCAGCAGTGTTGACAGATTCTACGAGCAGTACTTC	CASSVDRFYEQYF
TRBV5-1	TRBD1	TRBJ1-2	NA	TGCGCCAGCAGCTCCGGACAGGGGAATGGCTACACCTTC	CASSSGQGNGYTF
TRBV5-1	NA	TRBJ1-1	NA	TGCGCCAGCAGCTTGGCCAAAGGGGACACTGAAGCTTTCTTT	CASSLAKGDTEAFF
TRBV5-4	NA	TRBJ2-7	NA	TGTGCCAGCAGCTTGGAATTGGGGGGTTTGGCCTACGAGCAGTACTTC	CASSLELGGLAYEQYF
TRBV4-1	TRBD1	TRBJ1-2	many	TGCGCCAGCAGCCCCAGCGAGGGGGCGGGGGGCTACACCTTC	CASSPSEGAGGYTF
TRBV10-1	NA	TRBJ1-1	NA	TGCGCCAGCATTGCAGGGGTCACTGAAGCTTTCTTT	CASIAGVTEAFF
TRBV24-1	TRBD1	TRBJ1-1	once	TGTGCCACCAGTGGGACAGGGGGCGGTGGCACTGAAGCTTTCTTT	CATSGTGGGGTEAFF
TRBV28	NA	TRBJ1-4	once	TGTGCCAGCAGTTCGGGTGGCCCCGTAGAAAAACTGTTTTTT	CASSSGGPVEKLFF
TRBV20-1	TRBD1	TRBJ2-7	NA	TGCAGTGCTAGTTCTCCCGGGACAGGAGTCCCTCCTAACGAGCAGTACTTC	CSASSPGTGVPPNEQYF
TRBV3-1/TRBV3-2	TRBD2	TRBJ2-2	NA	TGTGCCAGCAGCCAAACCCGCCGGACTAGCGTAACCGGGGAGCTGTTTTTT	CASSQTRRTSVTGELFF
TRBV19	TRBD1	TRBJ2-1	once	TGTGCCAGTAGTAGTTCCTTAGACAGGGTGGAGCAGTTCTTC	CASSSSLDRVEQFF
TRBV6-5	NA	TRBJ1-1	NA	TGTGCCAGCAGCGTAGGGGTGAACACTGAAGCTTTCTTT	CASSVGVNTEAFF
TRBV7-8	NA	TRBJ1-1	NA	TGTGCCAGCAGCTTGGGGCCGGGGGGAACCACTGAAGCTTTCTTT	CASSLGPGGTTEAFF
TRBV10-2	TRBD2	TRBJ2-7	NA	TGCGCCAGCGGGGGACTAGCGGGGGATTACGAGCAGTACTTC	CASGGLAGDYEQYF
TRBV18	NA	TRBJ1-1	NA	TGTGCCAGCTCACAAGGGGGACCCACTGAAGCTTTCTTT	CASSQGGPTEAFF
TRBV5-1	NA	TRBJ2-3	NA	TGCGCCAGCAGCGGACAGCCGACAGCAGATACGCAGTATTTT	CASSGQPTADTQYF
TRBV18	TRBD1	TRBJ1-1	NA	TGTGCCAGCTCACCAAAGACAGGGTCAGAAGCTTTCTTT	CASSPKTGSEAFF
TRBV6-6	NA	TRBJ1-3	NA	TGTGCCAGCAGTTACTCGAATTCACAGGGACCAACCATATATTTT	CASSYSNSQGPTIYF
TRBV2	NA	TRBJ2-7	few	TGTGCCAGCAGGGCATACCGGGACGAGCAGTACTTC	CASRAYRDEQYF
TRBV7-2	NA	TRBJ2-7	NA	TGTGCCAGCAGCTTTAGGGGTGTGGAGCTTCCGTACTTC	CASSFRGVELPYF
TRBV2	TRBD1	TRBJ1-1	NA	TGTGCCAGCAGACCGGGACAGGAGGGCCTCTATGAAGCTTTCTTT	CASRPGQEGLYEAFF
TRBV10-3	NA	TRBJ1-1	NA	TGTGCCAGCAACACCCACACTGAAGCTTTCTTT	CASNTHTEAFF
TRBV10-3	TRBD1	TRBJ1-1	NA	TGTGCCATCAGGTCCACAGGGGACGGCACTGAAGCTTTCTTT	CAIRSTGDGTEAFF
TRBV29-1	NA	TRBJ1-1	NA	TGCAGCGGCGGCCGGGGGAGCACTGAAGCTTTCTTT	CSGGRGSTEAFF
TRBV2	NA	TRBJ2-7	NA	TGTGCCAGCCAGCAGGACACCTACCAGCAGTACTTC	CASQQDTYQQYF
TRBV7-6	TRBD2	TRBJ2-2	NA	TGTGCCAGCAGCGACGGGACTAGCGGGGGGGCCCGGACCGGGGAGCTGTTTTTT	CASSDGTSGGARTGELFF
TRBV5-5	TRBD1	TRBJ1-3	NA	TGTGCCAGCACCCTCGGGACAGGCTCGGGGCCTGGAAACACCATATATTTT	CASTLGTGSGPGNTIYF
TRBV5-8	TRBD1	TRBJ2-5	NA	TGTGCCAGCAGCTTGGCGGGACAGGGTGGCGAGACCCAGTACTTC	CASSLAGQGGETQYF
TRBV5-1	NA	TRBJ2-7	NA	TGCGCCAGCAGCTTAGTGGGGAGCTCCTACGAGCAGTACTTC	CASSLVGSSYEQYF
TRBV21-1	NA	TRBJ2-7	NA	TGTGCCAGCAGCAACCCGGGACACAATTACGAGCAGTACTTC	CASSNPGHNYEQYF
TRBV11-3	NA	TRBJ2-2	NA	TGTGCCAGCAGCTTAGCAGGGCCGAACACCGGGGAGCTGTTTTTT	CASSLAGPNTGELFF
TRBV7-2	NA	TRBJ2-7	NA	TGTGCCAGCAGCCGCAGATCCGGGGGTCTCTCCCCCGAGCAGTACTTC	CASSRRSGGLSPEQYF
TRBV29-1	TRBD1	TRBJ1-3	NA	TGCAGCGTTGAAGATGGGGACAGGGTCGGAAACACCATATATTTT	CSVEDGDRVGNTIYF
TRBV7-9	TRBD1	TRBJ2-1	NA	TGTGCCAGCAGCCGCCGGGACAGGGACAATGAGCAGTTCTTC	CASSRRDRDNEQFF
TRBV7-2	NA	TRBJ1-4	NA	TGTGCCAGCAGCTTCAAGCCCGCAACTAATGAAAAACTGTTTTTT	CASSFKPATNEKLFF
TRBV6-5	NA	TRBJ1-3	once	TGTGCCAGCAGCCTCGGGGGCTCTGGAAACACCATATATTTT	CASSLGGSGNTIYF
TRBV30	TRBD1	TRBJ1-2	NA	TGTGCCTGGACTCATACCGGGACAGGGGTCGGCTACACCTTC	CAWTHTGTGVGYTF
TRBV9	TRBD1	TRBJ1-2	NA	TGTGCCAGCAGCCATCCGGGACAGGGTATCTATGGCTACACCTTC	CASSHPGQGIYGYTF
TRBV2	TRBD2	TRBJ2-7	once	TGTGCCAGCAGGGAGCGCGGTGGTAGCGGGGGTACATACGAGCAGTACTTC	CASRERGGSGGTYEQYF
TRBV24-1	NA	TRBJ1-5	NA	TGTGCCACCAGTCTGGCAGGAAGTAGCAATCAGCCCCAGCATTTT	CATSLAGSSNQPQHF
TRBV5-1	NA	TRBJ2-1	NA	TGCGCCAGCAGCTTGGCCGGACAGCTAACCTACAATGAGCAGTTCTTC	CASSLAGQLTYNEQFF
TRBV19	NA	TRBJ1-5	NA	TGTGCCAGTAGTGCAAGGGGGATTAGCAATCAGCCCCAGCATTTT	CASSARGISNQPQHF
TRBV5-1	TRBD1	TRBJ1-1	NA	TGCGCCAGCAGCTTCGACAGGGGGCGGACTGAAGCTTTCTTT	CASSFDRGRTEAFF
TRBV5-1	TRBD1	TRBJ1-1	NA	TGCGCCAGCAGCACGGACAGGGGGTTCGGAGGGAACACTGAAGCTTTCTTT	CASSTDRGFGGNTEAFF
TRBV5-4	NA	TRBJ1-1	NA	TGTGCCAGCAGCTTGACTTCGAACACTGAAGCTTTCTTT	CASSLTSNTEAFF
TRBV3-1/TRBV3-2	NA	TRBJ1-6	NA	TGTGCCAGCAGCGTGACAGTGCCATATAATTCACCCCTCCACTTT	CASSVTVPYNSPLHF
TRBV28	TRBD2	TRBJ2-1	NA	TGTGCCAGCAGCAAAACCATAGCGGGGGGGCCTAAAGATGAGCAGTTCTTC	CASSKTIAGGPKDEQFF